The 28 T cell receptor beta chains below were found in one sample sequenced in a study of a mutant IDH1 vaccine in newly diagnosed glioma. These receptors' antigens are unknown. Clones were sequenced by immunoSEQ multiplex PCR, and TCRdb holds only the in-frame ones, with some missing. The sample records approximately 45,000 clones, 85% to 90% being singletons. Noted time point: week 35, safety follow-up. Vaccination comprised doses that each held 300 ug of mutant IDH1 20-mer peptide, plus topical imiquimod. The sequences come from PBMCs, collected from a glioma patient whose treatment included an IDH1 peptide vaccine. The source is a woman aged 40 to 49 with glioma.

This clone has just one count. This chain connects TRBV7-2 to TRBJ2-7; maybe TRBD2 (6 bases). The V gene's germline CDR1 is SGHTA and CDR2 FQGNSA. The length of the CDR3 is 14 residues. Trimming took off 2 bases at V and 2 bases at J, with 10 bases between the two ends. The CDR3 protein is CASSLQGGTYEQYF. The CDR3 nucleotides read TGTGCCAGCAGCTTACAGGGAGGAACCTACGAGCAGTACTTC.

The chain combines TRBV7-8 with TRBJ1-5; D is unresolved. Germline lookup yields CDR1 SGHVS and CDR2 FQNEAQ. This CDR3 contains 12 residues. V lost 4 bases and J 3 bases, leaving 4 bases between the germline ends. CDR3 sequence reads: CASSSTNQPQHF. DNA of the CDR3: TGTGCCAGCAGCTCAACCAATCAGCCCCAGCATTTT. Using reference TRBV7-8 and TRBJ1-5 for the parts outside the CDR3, the full variable domain is GAGVSQSPRYKVAKRGQDVALRCDPISGHVSLFWYQQALGQGPEFLTYFQNEAQLDKSGLPSDRFFAERPEGSVSTLKIQRTQQEDSAVYLCASSSTNQPQHFGDGTRLSIL.

The chain couples TRBV5-1 to TRBJ1-2; maybe TRBD1 (5 bases). The ends were cut back, 3 bases at V and 6 bases at J, with 15 bases in the middle. The CDR3 has 14 amino acids. CDR1 and CDR2 (germline): SGHRS, YFSETQ. CDR3 region: CASSSAGTRDGYTF. The CDR3 nucleotides read TGCGCCAGCAGCTCGGCCGGGACCCGAGATGGCTACACCTTC.

This clone was observed a single time. The rearrangement joins TRBV4-3 to TRBJ2-2; 7 bases align to TRBD2. The CDR3 covers 16 residues. V trimming: 0 bases; J trimming: 1 base; junction bases outside the gene matches: 2. Per the germline V gene, CDR1 is LGHNA and CDR2 is YSLEER. The CDR3 sequence is CASSQDSGGNTGELFF. The CDR3 DNA reads as TGCGCCAGCAGCCAAGATTCGGGGGGGAACACCGGGGAGCTGTTTTTT.

The genes are TRBV7-8 and TRBJ2-1; 8 nucleotides line up with TRBD2. This CDR3 spans 14 amino acids. Germline CDR1 and CDR2: SGHVS and FQNEAQ. V lost 5 bases and J lost 4; bases outside the gene matches: 4. CDR3 coding DNA: TGTGCCAGCAGCCGGGGACTAGGGTACAATGAGCAGTTCTTC. Its translation is CASSRGLGYNEQFF.

The chain is built from TRBV7-9 and TRBJ1-6, with no clear D. Germline loops: CDR1 SEHNR, CDR2 FQNEAQ (reference sequence). The CDR3 sequence is 15 residues long. The germline V and J ends were trimmed by 1 base and 0 bases, with 4 bases remaining between them. The CDR3 DNA reads TGTGCCAGCAGCTTAGATGGCTCCTATAATTCACCCCTCCACTTT. It yields the protein CASSLDGSYNSPLHF.

The gene calls are TRBV2 and TRBJ2-7, with TRBD2 matching 12 bases. This CDR3 contains 17 residues. Germline V CDR1 and CDR2: SNHLY, FYNNEI. With 6 bases clipped from V and 1 base from J, the junction kept 10 bases outside the gene matches. As DNA, the CDR3 is TGTGCCAGCAGCTACCTAGCGGGAGGGCCTCGGTCCTACGAGCAGTACTTC. Translated: CASSYLAGGPRSYEQYF.

CDR3 residues: CASSVQTGSGEQYF. Written as DNA, the CDR3 is TGTGCCAGCAGTGTTCAGACTGGCTCTGGAGAGCAGTACTTC. This chain connects TRBV25-1 to TRBJ2-7; D not resolved. The CDR3 spans 14 residues. V lost 4 bases to trimming and J lost 7 bases, with 17 bases between them. Germline-derived CDR1 and CDR2 are MGHDK and SYGVNS.

This clone was picked up a small number of times. This chain uses TRBV5-1 with TRBJ1-4, with 9 bases lining up with TRBD1. The germline V gene encodes CDR1 SGHRS and CDR2 YFSETQ. Losses at the gene ends were 7 bases for V and 2 bases for J; bases not matched to a gene: 3. This CDR3 is 14 amino acids long. CDR3 DNA sequence: TGCGCCAGCGGCACAGGGGGCACTAATGAAAAACTGTTTTTT. Translating gives CASGTGGTNEKLFF.

The rearrangement links TRBV7-2 to TRBJ2-3; 10 nucleotides agree with TRBD2. Germline CDR1 is SGHTA and CDR2 is FQGNSA. The CDR3 covers 16 residues. J lost 4 bases, V lost 1 base, and 5 bases had no gene match. CDR3: CASSLDSGGAPDTQYF. The CDR3 DNA is TGTGCCAGCAGCTTAGACAGCGGGGGGGCCCCAGATACGCAGTATTTT.

About this clone itself: The junction departs from germline at one end; a sequencing error may be responsible. V gene TRBV9 combines with J gene TRBJ1-1; maybe TRBD1 (6 bases). This CDR3 has 15 residues. Germline V gene sequence: CDR1 SGDLS, CDR2 YYNGEE. CDR3 amino acids: CASSVAPGVNAEAFF. In nucleotides, the CDR3 is TGTGCCAGCAGCGTAGCTCCAGGGGTGAACGCTGAAGCTTTCTTT.

V is TRBV25-1 and J is TRBJ1-3; perhaps TRBD1 as D (6 bases). This CDR3 comprises 16 residues. V was pared by 3 bases and J by 0 bases, with 12 bases between. Germline V gene data show CDR1 as MGHDK and CDR2 as SYGVNS. The CDR3: CASSDRRGCSGNTIYF. The CDR3 DNA reads TGTGCCAGCAGTGATCGCAGGGGATGCTCTGGAAACACCATATATTTT.

J is TRBJ1-1 and V is TRBV5-1; D gene ambiguous. The ends were cut back, 4 bases at V and 0 bases at J, with 10 bases in the middle. Germline V gene data show CDR1 as SGHRS and CDR2 as YFSETQ. This CDR3 has 14 amino acids. CDR3 nucleotide sequence: TGCGCCAGCAGCCCCGGCCACATGAACACTGAAGCTTTCTTT. Its protein product is CASSPGHMNTEAFF.

The genes are TRBV5-1 and TRBJ1-1; tentatively, D is TRBD1 (5 bases). The germline V gene encodes CDR1 SGHRS and CDR2 YFSETQ. The CDR3 loop spans 14 amino acids. V was trimmed by 4 bases and J by 4 bases, leaving 14 bases between them. CDR3 in DNA: TGCGCCAGCAGCCCGAACGCAGGGAGCACTGAAGCTTTCTTT. It specifies CASSPNAGSTEAFF.

The chain uses TRBV18 and TRBJ2-5, with 10 positions matching TRBD1. Germline CDR1 KGHSH, CDR2 LQKENI. With 2 bases clipped from V and 7 bases from J, the junction kept 10 bases outside the gene matches. The CDR3 runs 16 residues. The CDR3 DNA is TGTGCCAGCTCACCAGTCCCGGGACAGGGGTCAGGGACCCAGTACTTC. The encoded protein is CASSPVPGQGSGTQYF.

The chain combines TRBV4-2 with TRBJ2-7; the D gene is possibly TRBD1 (6 bases). Germline V lookup: CDR1 LGHNA, CDR2 YNFKEQ. The CDR3 sequence is 14 residues long. Between the trimmed V and J ends, which lost 5 bases and 3 bases, there was a span of 14 bases. CDR3 sequence reads: CASSSGAGSYEQYF. The CDR3 nucleotides read TGTGCCAGCAGCTCAGGGGCAGGGAGCTACGAGCAGTACTTC.

The rearrangement joins TRBV4-1 to TRBJ1-5; tentatively, D is TRBD1 (6 bases). CDR3 length: 15 amino acids. Trimming took 1 base from V and 3 from J, leaving 10 bases between them. Per germline, CDR1 MGHRA and CDR2 YSYEKL. Here the CDR3 DNA reads TGCGCCAGCAGCCAAGCACACAGGGACAATCAGCCCCAGCATTTT. Protein product: CASSQAHRDNQPQHF.

This sequence joins TRBV5-5 and TRBJ1-1; D is ambiguous. V was shortened by 0 bases and J by 10 bases, with 10 bases between the two germline ends. CDR1 is SGHKS, CDR2 YYEKEE, per germline (reference sequence). The CDR3 is made up of 12 amino acids. The CDR3 protein is CASSLVGRIAFF. CDR3 sequence (DNA): TGTGCCAGCAGCTTGGTAGGACGCATAGCTTTCTTT.

The chain combines TRBV6-1 with TRBJ2-3; TRBD2 agrees at 7 bases. The CDR3 consists of 16 residues. The trim removed 2 bases at V and 3 bases at J, leaving 8 bases unmatched. CDR1 is MNHNS and CDR2 is SASEGT in the germline V gene. CDR3 sequence (DNA): TGTGCCAGCAGTGAAAGGATTGGGAGGGCGACAGATACGCAGTATTTT. It specifies CASSERIGRATDTQYF.

The chain recombines TRBV5-5 with TRBJ1-4; TRBD1 might be the D (5 bases). V was trimmed by 0 bases and J by 4 bases, leaving 7 bases between them. Germline V gives CDR1 SGHKS, CDR2 YYEKEE (reference sequence). The CDR3 is 14 amino acids. The CDR3 DNA follows: TGTGCCAGCAGCTTGGGTAGGGGTAATGAAAAACTGTTTTTT. It specifies CASSLGRGNEKLFF.

In this sample, this clone turned up a few times. The gene calls are TRBV2 and TRBJ1-1; D is unclear. V shed 8 bases and J shed 3 bases, with 7 bases lying between them. CDR3 length: 11 residues. Germline CDR1 and CDR2: SNHLY and FYNNEI. The CDR3 region has the DNA TGTGCCAGCGGGCGCTACACTGAAGCTTTCTTT. This codes for CASGRYTEAFF.

This clone showed up just once. CDR3 in amino acids: CASSIGLAAYQETQYF. The CDR3 coding sequence is TGTGCCAGCAGCATCGGACTAGCGGCGTACCAAGAGACCCAGTACTTC. The genes are TRBV9 and TRBJ2-5; 10 bases map to TRBD2. The length of the CDR3 is 16 residues. The germline V gene encodes CDR1 SGDLS and CDR2 YYNGEE. Trimming took 4 bases from V and 0 from J; bases not matched to a gene: 6.

The chain joins TRBV29-1 to TRBJ2-3, with 10 bases that match TRBD2. Unmatched junction bases numbered 5, after V lost 5 bases and J lost 3 bases. Germline CDR1 is SQVTM and CDR2 is ANQGSEA. The CDR3 runs 14 residues. In nucleotides, the CDR3 is TGCAGCGTTACAGCGGGGGGGCCGACAGATACGCAGTATTTT. Protein sequence: CSVTAGGPTDTQYF.

The chain couples TRBV7-2 to TRBJ2-4, with D possibly matching TRBD2 (6 bases). The CDR3 is 15 amino acids. Germline V lookup: CDR1 SGHTA, CDR2 FQGNSA. The V end lost 4 bases, the J end lost 7 bases, and 17 bases lay between the germline ends. As DNA, the CDR3 is TGTGCCAGCAGCTCGAAGGGCATGGGAGGCAACATTCAGTACTTC. This translates into CASSSKGMGGNIQYF.

The rearrangement uses TRBV7-8 and TRBJ2-1, with a possible D match to TRBD2 (5 bases). This CDR3 comprises 13 residues. Between the trimmed V and J ends, which lost 8 bases and 9 bases, there was a span of 17 bases. The V gene's germline CDR1 is SGHVS and CDR2 FQNEAQ. CDR3 sequence: CASSLAPGSEQFF. CDR3 sequence (DNA): TGTGCCAGCTCCCTAGCCCCAGGATCTGAGCAGTTCTTC.

This chain uses TRBV30 with TRBJ2-3; D is unclear. The CDR3 sequence is 14 residues long. V was shortened by 5 bases and J by 2 bases, with 14 bases between the two germline ends. Germline V gene sequence: CDR1 GTSNPN, CDR2 SVGIG (reference sequence). The chain's CDR3 is CAWDTVTATDTQYF. The CDR3, as DNA: TGTGCCTGGGATACGGTTACAGCCACAGATACGCAGTATTTT.

This sequence joins TRBV29-1 and TRBJ1-1, with 9 bases matching TRBD1. Germline V gene sequence: CDR1 SQVTM, CDR2 ANQGSEA. The CDR3 runs to 13 residues. After removal of 5 bases from V and 5 bases from J, the junction contained 6 bases not matched to a gene. CDR3 nucleotide sequence: TGCAGCGTTCTACACAGGGGGCGAACTGAAGCTTTCTTT. Its translation: CSVLHRGRTEAFF.

This clone was observed a handful of times. The V gene is TRBV21-1, the J gene TRBJ1-1. TRBV21-1 is designated a pseudogene. CDR3 length equals 13 residues. CDR3 nucleotides: TGTGCCAGCAACGGCAGGTGGGGCACTGAAGCTTTCTTT. Translation gives CASNGRWGTEAFF.